This TCR beta chain was sequenced for a study of read filtering for tumor transcriptome and immune sequencing. Overall study context: Transcriptome libraries were built from DNase-treated RNA.

From around 0.4 ug of RNA, a library with molecular barcoded alpha/delta and beta/gamma adaptors was made. One entry per CDR3 protein results from TCRdb running MiXCR on the reads. The table shows 65,000 or so distinct CDR3 sequences, with roughly a fifth occurring only once. The germline V gene has CDR1 GTSNPN and CDR2 SVGIG (reference sequence). This CDR3 contains 15 residues. V shed 0 bases and J shed 8 bases, with 17 bases lying between them. Ten or more counts support this clonotype. The origin of this receptor is a donor at least 40 years old with multiple myeloma. This rearrangement joins TRBV30 to TRBJ2-1; D not resolved. Sample: a population of CD138-negative cells sorted from bone marrow. In DNA form, the CDR3 reads TGTGCCTGGAGTGTACAAGGACCCTTCGGCGATGAGCAGTTCTTC. Its protein is CAWSVQGPFGDEQFF. Based on the CDR3 plus reference TRBV30 and TRBJ2-1, the full variable domain is SQTIHQWPATLVQPVGSPLSLECTVEGTSNPNLYWYRQAAGRGLQLLFYSVGIGQISSEVPQNLSASRPQDRQFILSSKKLLLSDSGFYLCAWSVQGPFGDEQFFGPGTRLTVL.